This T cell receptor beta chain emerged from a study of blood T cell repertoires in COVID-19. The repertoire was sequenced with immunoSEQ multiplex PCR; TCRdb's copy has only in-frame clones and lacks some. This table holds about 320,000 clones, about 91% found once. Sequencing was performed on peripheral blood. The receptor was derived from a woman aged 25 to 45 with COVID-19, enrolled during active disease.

CDR3 DNA: TGTGCCAGCAGTGAAGCGAGGGTGAGGAATTCACCCCTCCACTTT. Translation: CASSEARVRNSPLHF. This chain joins TRBV6-1 and TRBJ1-6; D is unresolved. CDR1 and CDR2 from the germline V gene are MNHNS and SASEGT. Trimming left V 0 bases short and J 7 bases short, with 10 bases between. CDR3 length: 15 residues.